The 19 T cell receptor beta chains below all came from one sample that was sequenced in a study of T cells after yellow fever vaccination. TCRdb independently ran MiXCR on the 5' RACE reads; one entry per CDR3 protein. The sample records about 74,000 distinct CDR3 sequences, approximately 7% being singletons. The sample consisted of CD8+ T cells sorted from PBMCs, taken more than 4 days after the first yellow fever vaccination. Receptors originate from a man aged 18 to 29 who received the YFV17D yellow fever vaccine.

This clonotype has only a few counts. The chain uses TRBV5-1 and TRBJ1-2; 9 bases are shared with TRBD1. The CDR3 has 15 amino acids. In germline, CDR1 is SGHRS, CDR2 YFSETQ. V was clipped by 3 bases and J by 7 bases; unmatched bases: 10. CDR3 DNA: TGCGCCAGCAGCTCGGAGAGACAGGGGGTAACTGGCTACACCTTC. This gives the protein CASSSERQGVTGYTF.

There are many counts of this clonotype. This chain joins TRBV4-1 and TRBJ2-2; D call uncertain. This CDR3 is built from 14 residues. Germline V lookup: CDR1 MGHRA, CDR2 YSYEKL. V lost 0 bases to trimming and J lost 5 bases, with 7 bases between them. CDR3 sequence: CASSQERRTGELFF. CDR3 nucleotides: TGCGCCAGCAGCCAAGAAAGACGGACCGGGGAGCTGTTTTTT.

Ten or more counts support this clonotype. The chain combines TRBV12-3 or TRBV12-4 with TRBJ2-5; D might be TRBD1 (5 bases). The CDR3 contains 14 residues. V was pared by 4 bases and J by 6 bases, with 15 bases between. In DNA form, the CDR3 reads TGTGCCAGCAGTTATCCCCCAAGGGGAAAGACCCAGTACTTC. It is translated as CASSYPPRGKTQYF.

The rearrangement links TRBV3-1 to TRBJ2-7; D remains unclear. V lost 0 bases, J lost 2 bases, and 8 bases lay in between. Germline lookup yields CDR1 LGHDT and CDR2 YNNKEL (reference sequence). The CDR3 has 14 residues. The CDR3 reads CASSQDVSPYEQYF. The DNA of the CDR3 is TGTGCCAGCAGCCAAGATGTGTCCCCCTACGAGCAGTACTTC.

This clonotype was counted a few times. The V and J genes are TRBV6-2 or TRBV6-3 and TRBJ1-1; a possible D gene is TRBD1 (5 bases). V was cut by 7 bases and J by 11 bases, with 23 bases left in between. The CDR3 contains 14 residues. The germline CDR1 and CDR2 sequences are MNHEY and SVGEGT. CDR3 nucleotide sequence: TGTGCCAGCACCCTATACTGGGACGGAGGTGGGGCTTTCTTT. Translated: CASTLYWDGGGAFF.

This clonotype has only a few counts. The genes are TRBV6-1 and TRBJ2-3, with TRBD2 matching 9 bases. V dropped 1 base and J dropped 1; count of bases not matched to a gene: 3. There are 16 residues in the CDR3. Per the germline V gene, CDR1 is MNHNS and CDR2 is SASEGT. CDR3 amino acids: CASSEVLAGGTDTQYF. CDR3 sequence (DNA): TGTGCCAGCAGTGAAGTTTTAGCGGGGGGCACAGATACGCAGTATTTT.

This clonotype occurred a few times. This rearrangement joins TRBV5-1 to TRBJ2-7, with TRBD1 matching over 9 bases. Germline loops: CDR1 SGHRS, CDR2 YFSETQ. This CDR3 contains 14 residues. Trimming at V came to 4 bases and at J to 3 bases, leaving 5 bases not matched to a gene. The CDR3 sequence: CASSQGTGFYEQYV. The DNA of the CDR3 is TGCGCCAGCAGCCAAGGGACAGGGTTCTACGAGCAGTACGTC.

This clonotype was detected a few times. The rearrangement uses TRBV5-6 and TRBJ2-7, with no clear D. Germline lookup yields CDR1 SGHDT and CDR2 YYEEEE. The CDR3 is 14 amino acids. Trimming removed 0 bases from V and 1 base from J, with 8 bases in between. CDR3 amino acids: CASSLAGFSYEQYF. DNA for the CDR3: TGTGCCAGCAGCTTGGCGGGTTTTTCCTACGAGCAGTACTTC. The complete variable domain, with remaining parts taken from reference TRBV5-6 and TRBJ2-7, reads DAGVTQSPTHLIKTRGQQVTLRCSPKSGHDTVSWYQQALGQGPQFIFQYYEEEERQRGNFPDRFSGHQFPNYSSELNVNALLLGDSALYLCASSLAGFSYEQYFGPGTRLTVT.

On this clonotype: At one end, the junction sequence differs from germline, possibly due to a read error. The chain is built from TRBV12-3 or TRBV12-4 and TRBJ2-6, with no clear D. The CDR3 covers 14 residues. The CDR3 loop is CAGSFDLGANVLTF. The DNA of the CDR3 is TGTGCCGGCAGTTTTGATTTGGGGGCCAACGTCCTGACTTTC.

This clonotype has only a few counts. The chain couples TRBV28 to TRBJ1-5; no definite D call. V was shortened by 6 bases and J by 4 bases, with 7 bases between the two germline ends. The CDR3 has 12 amino acids. Germline CDR1 MDHEN, CDR2 SYDVKM. For the CDR3, the DNA is TGTGCCAGCAGACCCGATAATCAGCCCCAGCATTTT. Translation gives CASRPDNQPQHF.

The chain combines TRBV4-1 with TRBJ2-2, with no clear D. V lost 6 bases and J lost 3, with 11 bases in between. The CDR3 extends over 14 amino acids. CDR1 and CDR2 (germline): MGHRA, YSYEKL. CDR3 sequence (DNA): TGCGCCAGCAGTTCCAGACCCGACACCGGGGAGCTGTTTTTT. This translates into CASSSRPDTGELFF.

Many counts were recorded for this clonotype. The chain joins TRBV4-3 to TRBJ2-5; TRBD1 aligns across 9 bases. Germline V gene data show CDR1 as LGHNA and CDR2 as YSLEER. Trimming cost V 4 bases and J 5 bases; bases outside gene matches: 11. The CDR3 consists of 16 residues. The CDR3 region has the DNA TGCGCCAGCAGCCCGCGAAAGGACAGGGGATGGGAGACCCAGTACTTC. Translated, it gives CASSPRKDRGWETQYF.

This rearrangement joins TRBV4-1 to TRBJ2-3, with D possibly TRBD2 on 7 matching bases. Per the germline V gene, CDR1 is MGHRA and CDR2 is YSYEKL. The CDR3 is 16 residues long. Trimming removed 3 bases from V and 4 bases from J, with 17 bases in between. In DNA form, the CDR3 reads TGCGCCAGCAGCCAGAGGACGGGGGGCGGTCCAGATACGCAGTATTTT. Translation: CASSQRTGGGPDTQYF.

V is TRBV3-1 and J is TRBJ2-1; 12 positions agree with TRBD2. There are 17 residues in the CDR3. CDR1 is LGHDT, CDR2 YNNKEL, per germline (reference sequence). The V gene end was trimmed by 0 bases and the J gene end by 7 bases; junction bases not matched to a gene: 7. The CDR3 bases are TGTGCCAGCAGCCAAGAAACTGGACTAGCGGGGACAAATGAGCAGTTCTTC. Its translation: CASSQETGLAGTNEQFF.

This clonotype was detected only a few times. The chain couples TRBV7-3 to TRBJ2-1; a weak D match, TRBD1 (6 bases). The CDR3 length is 14 residues. The germline CDR1 and CDR2 sequences are SGHTA and FQGTGA. V was trimmed by 8 bases and J by 9 bases, leaving 20 bases between them. The CDR3 DNA follows: TGTGCCAGCGGCAATGGGGGCCCCCCAGGTGAGCAGTTCTTC. Amino acid sequence: CASGNGGPPGEQFF.

This clonotype came up a few times. V is TRBV27 and J is TRBJ1-2; D possibly corresponds to TRBD1 (6 bases). V was trimmed by 5 bases and J by 6 bases, leaving 19 bases between them. CDR3 length: 15 amino acids. CDR1 is MNHEY and CDR2 is SMNVEV in the germline V gene (reference sequence). CDR3 in DNA: TGTGCCAGCAGTCCATTCCTCGGTAGGGGGAATGGCTACACCTTC. Translation: CASSPFLGRGNGYTF.

The CDR3 loop is CSATLAGLPDTQYF. Written as DNA, the CDR3 is TGCAGTGCTACACTAGCGGGGTTGCCAGATACGCAGTATTTT. The chain carries TRBV20-1 and TRBJ2-3, with TRBD2 identical over 10 bases. The CDR3 loop spans 14 amino acids. Losses at the gene ends were 4 bases for V and 4 bases for J; bases not matched to a gene: 5. Germline CDR1 is DFQATT and CDR2 is SNEGSKA (reference sequence).

The sample holds many counts of this clonotype. The rearrangement uses TRBV25-1 and TRBJ1-5; D might be TRBD1 (6 bases). V was trimmed by 3 bases and J by 1 base, leaving 7 bases between them. Germline V gene lookup returns CDR1 MGHDK and CDR2 SYGVNS. The CDR3 is 14 residues long. The CDR3 sequence: CASSDQGSNQPQHF. The CDR3 nucleotides are TGTGCCAGCAGTGACCAGGGGAGCAATCAGCCCCAGCATTTT. The full variable domain, its missing parts supplied by reference TRBV25-1 and TRBJ1-5, is EADIYQTPRYLVIGTGKKITLECSQTMGHDKMYWYQQDPGMELHLIHYSYGVNSTEKGDLSSESTVSRIRTEHFPLTLESARPSHTSQYLCASSDQGSNQPQHFGDGTRLSIL.

The gene calls are TRBV6-5 and TRBJ2-2; perhaps TRBD2 as D (7 bases). The germline CDR1 and CDR2 sequences are MNHEY and SVGAGI. V was cut by 4 bases and J by 4 bases, with 16 bases left in between. The CDR3 is made up of 16 amino acids. This chain's CDR3 is CASSWGGGGATGELFF. The CDR3 bases are TGTGCCAGCAGTTGGGGAGGGGGAGGGGCCACCGGGGAGCTGTTTTTT.